By share, the clone carrying this T cell receptor (beta chain) counts as large. Its antigen remains unidentified. These data are taken from a study of metastatic and nonmetastatic thyroid tumors. Looking at the study overall: Repertoire data that came from the blood and tumor or nodule tissue of malignant and benign thyroid patients were compared.

Every patient underwent thyroid surgery untreated. Authors' methods: In papillary thyroid cancer, a distant-metastasis classifier was built using CDR3 differences across clinicopathological groups. TCRdb re-called clones via MiXCR from the PCR reads. The V and J calls were not made by the authors but by TCRdb's processing. The sample yields almost 15,000 clones, less than 30% seen once. Study-level results: Benign nodules reportedly had significantly lower TCR beta diversity than malignant thyroid tumors in blood and tumor.

The sequence derives from a male donor with papillary thyroid cancer or a benign thyroid nodule (not recorded which). Some clones in this sample may be carry-over from other donors' samples. The sequenced material came from tumor tissue.

The CDR3 protein is CASSSGLTSSYEQYF. For the CDR3, the DNA is TGCGCCAGCAGCTCGGGACTGACGAGCTCCTACGAGCAGTACTTC. The chain carries TRBV5-1 and TRBJ2-7; D may be TRBD2 (6 bases). V was shortened by 3 bases and J by 0 bases, with 13 bases between the two germline ends. In germline, CDR1 is SGHRS, CDR2 YFSETQ. The CDR3 is 15 residues long. Variable domain in full (rest from reference TRBV5-1 and TRBJ2-7): KAGVTQTPRYLIKTRGQQVTLSCSPISGHRSVSWYQQTPGQGLQFLFEYFSETQRNKGNFPGRFSGRQFSNSRSEMNVSTLELGDSALYLCASSSGLTSSYEQYFGPGTRLTVT.